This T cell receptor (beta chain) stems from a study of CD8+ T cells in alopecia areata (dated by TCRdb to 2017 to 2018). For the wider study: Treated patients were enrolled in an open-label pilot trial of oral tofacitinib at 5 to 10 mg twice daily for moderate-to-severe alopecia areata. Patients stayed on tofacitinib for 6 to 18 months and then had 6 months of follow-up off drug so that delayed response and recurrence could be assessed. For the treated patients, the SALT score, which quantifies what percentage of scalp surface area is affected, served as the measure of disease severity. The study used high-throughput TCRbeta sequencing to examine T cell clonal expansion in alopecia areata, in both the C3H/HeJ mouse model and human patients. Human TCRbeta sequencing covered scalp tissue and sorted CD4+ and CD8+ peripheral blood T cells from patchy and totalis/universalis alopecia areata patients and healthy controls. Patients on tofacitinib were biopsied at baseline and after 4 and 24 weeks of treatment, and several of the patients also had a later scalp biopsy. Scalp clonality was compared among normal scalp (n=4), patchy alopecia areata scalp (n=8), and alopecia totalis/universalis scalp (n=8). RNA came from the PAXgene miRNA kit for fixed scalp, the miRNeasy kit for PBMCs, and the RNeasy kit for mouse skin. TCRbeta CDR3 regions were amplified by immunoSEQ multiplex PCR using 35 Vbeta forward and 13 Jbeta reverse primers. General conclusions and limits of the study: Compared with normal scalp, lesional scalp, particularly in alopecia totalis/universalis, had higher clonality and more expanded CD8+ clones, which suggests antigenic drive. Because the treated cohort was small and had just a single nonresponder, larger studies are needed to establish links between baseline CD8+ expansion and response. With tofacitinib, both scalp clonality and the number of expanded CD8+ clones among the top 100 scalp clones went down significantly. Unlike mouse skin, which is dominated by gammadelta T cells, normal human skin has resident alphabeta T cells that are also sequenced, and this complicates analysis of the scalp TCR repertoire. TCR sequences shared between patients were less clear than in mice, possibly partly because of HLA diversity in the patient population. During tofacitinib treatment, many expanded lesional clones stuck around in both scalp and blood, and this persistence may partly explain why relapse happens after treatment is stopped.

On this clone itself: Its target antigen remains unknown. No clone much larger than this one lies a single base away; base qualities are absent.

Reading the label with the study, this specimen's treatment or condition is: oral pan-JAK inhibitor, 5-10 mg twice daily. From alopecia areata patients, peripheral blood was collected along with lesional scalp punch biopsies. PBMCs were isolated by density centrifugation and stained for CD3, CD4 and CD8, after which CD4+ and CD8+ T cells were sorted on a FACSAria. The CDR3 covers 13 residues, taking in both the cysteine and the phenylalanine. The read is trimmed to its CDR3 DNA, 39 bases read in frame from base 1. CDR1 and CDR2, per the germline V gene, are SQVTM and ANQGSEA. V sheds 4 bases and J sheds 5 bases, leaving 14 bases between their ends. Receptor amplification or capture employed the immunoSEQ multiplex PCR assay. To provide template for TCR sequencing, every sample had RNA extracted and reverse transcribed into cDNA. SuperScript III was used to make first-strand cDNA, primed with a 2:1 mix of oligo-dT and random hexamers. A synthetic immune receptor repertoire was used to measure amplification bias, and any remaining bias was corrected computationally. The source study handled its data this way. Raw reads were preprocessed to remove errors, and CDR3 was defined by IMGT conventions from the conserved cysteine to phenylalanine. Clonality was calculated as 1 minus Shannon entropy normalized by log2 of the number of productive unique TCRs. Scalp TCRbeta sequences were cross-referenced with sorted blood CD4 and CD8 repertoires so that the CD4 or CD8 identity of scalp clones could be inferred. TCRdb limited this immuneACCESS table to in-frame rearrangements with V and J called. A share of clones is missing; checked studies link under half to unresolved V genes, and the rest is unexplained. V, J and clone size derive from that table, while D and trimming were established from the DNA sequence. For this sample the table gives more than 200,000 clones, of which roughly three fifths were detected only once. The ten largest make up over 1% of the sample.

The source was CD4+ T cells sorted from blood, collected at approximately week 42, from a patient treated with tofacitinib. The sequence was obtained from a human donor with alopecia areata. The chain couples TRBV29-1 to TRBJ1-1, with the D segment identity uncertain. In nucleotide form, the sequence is TGCAGCGTTGGGTCCCTAGACGGGACTGAAGCTTTCTTT. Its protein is CSVGSLDGTEAFF.